This T cell receptor beta chain was obtained from a study of blood T cell repertoires in COVID-19. The germline CDR1 and CDR2 sequences are MRHNA and SNTAGT. CDR3 length equals 14 residues. V was cut by 6 bases and J by 4 bases, with 13 bases left in between. Using immunoSEQ multiplex PCR, the repertoire was profiled, and TCRdb retains in-frame clones only, with some absent. In the table there are about 130,000 clones, more than 80% of which are singletons. The sample comprised peripheral blood. The J gene is TRBJ1-5, the V gene TRBV6-4; TRBD1 might be the D (6 bases). This TCR derives from a human donor in a cohort sampled during active COVID-19. CDR3 sequence: CASSGQPGNQPQHF. The CDR3 bases are TGTGCCAGCAGCGGACAGCCCGGAAATCAGCCCCAGCATTTT.